Listed below are T cell receptor beta chains from one sample, sequenced in a study of identical twins. In TCRdb, the 5' RACE reads were re-called with MiXCR into one record per CDR3 protein. The data show more than 400,000 distinct CDR3 sequences, 12% to 15% seen once. Another study also made use of these data, one on yellow fever vaccine responses in identical twins.

Sequencing was carried out using CD4+ T cells sorted from blood. These receptors were collected from a woman under 30 in good health. CDR3s include the opening cysteine and the closing phenylalanine or tryptophan. A D gene is named only where the DNA matches it firmly. The size of a clone is reported for some rows only, either as once, few or many, or as a class for expanded clones.

v_gene	abundance	j_gene	d_gene	CDR3nt	CDR3aa
TRBV5-6	few	TRBJ2-7	.	TGTGCCAGCAGCGTTGGGGCGGTGGGGGAGCAGTACTTC	CASSVGAVGEQYF
TRBV15	.	TRBJ2-5	.	TGTGCCACCAGCAGAGATAGGGGGTTCGGATTGATGGGAGAGACCCAGTACTTC	CATSRDRGFGLMGETQYF
TRBV10-3	.	TRBJ2-6	.	TGTGCCATCAGTGAGTCGGAGACCCGGTTTCCTGGGGCCAACGTCCTGACTTTC	CAISESETRFPGANVLTF
TRBV5-5	.	TRBJ2-1	TRBD1	TGTGCCAGCAGCTTGTGGGACAGCGATTACAATGAGCAGTTCTTC	CASSLWDSDYNEQFF
TRBV29-1	.	TRBJ1-4	.	TGCAGCGTTGGAAGTGGAACTAATGAAAAACTGTTTTTT	CSVGSGTNEKLFF
TRBV12-3/TRBV12-4	few	TRBJ2-5	.	TGTGCCAGCAGTTTCGGCCGACAAGAGACCCAGTACTTC	CASSFGRQETQYF
TRBV27	few	TRBJ2-1	.	TGTGCCAGCAGTCCCCCCGACTACTACTCCTACAATGAGCAGTTCTTC	CASSPPDYYSYNEQFF
TRBV7-6	many	TRBJ2-7	TRBD2	TGTGCCAGCAGCCTACTAGCGGGACCCTACGAGCAGTACTTC	CASSLLAGPYEQYF
TRBV6-6	.	TRBJ2-2	.	TGTGCCAGCAGACCTCCGACCGGGGAGCTGTTTTTT	CASRPPTGELFF
TRBV6-1	.	TRBJ2-7	.	TGTGCCACCTTCCAAGGGGGGACCCACTACGAGCAGTACTTC	CATFQGGTHYEQYF
TRBV12-3/TRBV12-4	many	TRBJ2-5	TRBD2	TGTGCCAGCAGCCCGGGACTAGCGGGGGGAAGAGCAGAGACCCAGTACTTC	CASSPGLAGGRAETQYF
TRBV12-3/TRBV12-4	few	TRBJ2-7	.	TGTGCCAGCAGTTTTTCACTCGGGTCCACTCACGAGCAGTACTTC	CASSFSLGSTHEQYF
TRBV12-3/TRBV12-4	few	TRBJ2-1	.	TGTGCCAGCGGTGACCCGGGACGAGCGCGCCGTGAGCAGTTCTTC	CASGDPGRARREQFF
TRBV3-1	.	TRBJ2-3	TRBD2	TGTGCCAGCAGCCAAGTGGCCCGGGGACTACCCTCCACAGATACGCAGTATTTT	CASSQVARGLPSTDTQYF
TRBV18	few	TRBJ1-5	.	TGTGCCAGCTCACCCTCTTCCCGGGCGCAGCCCCAGCATTTT	CASSPSSRAQPQHF
TRBV11-2	few	TRBJ2-1	.	TGTGCCAGCAGCTTAGCGGGAAGGGGCGGCAATGAGCAGTTCTTC	CASSLAGRGGNEQFF